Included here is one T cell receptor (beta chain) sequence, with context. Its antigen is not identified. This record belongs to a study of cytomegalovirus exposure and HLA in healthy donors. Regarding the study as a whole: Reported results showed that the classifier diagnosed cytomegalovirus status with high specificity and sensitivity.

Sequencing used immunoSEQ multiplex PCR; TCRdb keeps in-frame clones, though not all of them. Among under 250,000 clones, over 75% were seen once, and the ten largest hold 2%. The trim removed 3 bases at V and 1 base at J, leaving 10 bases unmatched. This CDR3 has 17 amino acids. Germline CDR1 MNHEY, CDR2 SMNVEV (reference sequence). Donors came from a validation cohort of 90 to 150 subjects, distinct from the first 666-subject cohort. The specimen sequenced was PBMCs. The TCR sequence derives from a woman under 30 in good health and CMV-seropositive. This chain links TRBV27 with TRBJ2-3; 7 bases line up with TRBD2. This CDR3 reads CASSLTHGRRGTDTQYF. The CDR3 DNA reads TGTGCCAGCAGTTTGACACACGGGAGGAGGGGCACAGATACGCAGTATTTT.